This note documents a single T cell receptor (beta chain) sequence. This sample was taken from a study of T cell responses to AZD1222 COVID-19 vaccine. The length of the CDR3 is 15 residues. CDR1 and CDR2 from the germline V gene are SGHDT and YYEEEE. V shed 6 bases and J shed 3 bases, with 16 bases lying between them. TCRdb keeps only in-frame clones here, not all; method: immunoSEQ multiplex PCR. This repertoire shows around 130,000 clones, roughly 92% found once; its top ten account for roughly 3.9%. The TCR originated in an adult who received the AZD1222 COVID-19 vaccine. The material was peripheral blood, obtained 28 days after the second AZD1222 dose. V and J are TRBV5-6 and TRBJ2-1; possibly TRBD2 for D (6 bases). The CDR3 sequence: CASNPLASSYNEQFF. In DNA form, the CDR3 reads TGTGCCAGCAACCCACTAGCATCGAGCTACAATGAGCAGTTCTTC.